This T cell receptor beta chain was observed in a study of vaccination effects on CD4 cells after COVID-19. ViraFEST used viral peptide pools to expand antigen-specific CD4+ T cells before sequencing. Once cultured for approximately ten days, the cells underwent separation to obtain CD4+ T cells. People in the vaccine group had not been infected with SARS-CoV-2 before, and their nucleocapsid antibodies were negative. IL-2 medium was substituted for half the medium on days 3 and 7. About this clone: Its antigen is undetermined.

Per the germline V gene, CDR1 is LNHDA and CDR2 is SQIVND (reference sequence). Trimming took off 5 bases at V and 2 bases at J, with 14 bases between the two ends. The CDR3 sequence is 15 residues long. The method was immunoSEQ multiplex PCR; TCRdb's version includes in-frame clones alone and lacks a portion of them. The data contain about 65,000 clones, approximately 76% of them seen just once; the ten biggest clones take up 2.5% to 3.5%. General observations from the study: Recruitment yielded few convalescent patients, and the study had no early post-infection timepoints. Healthy vaccine recipients' vaccine-induced clones were almost all SARS-CoV-2 mono-reactive.

The rearrangement links TRBV19 to TRBJ2-3, with a tentative D call TRBD2 (6 bases). The input for sequencing was CD4+ T cells from PBMCs cultured with HCoV-NL63 spike peptides, taken before COVID-19 vaccination. This sequence was found in a human donor who received a COVID-19 vaccine. CDR3 residues: CASSSPGELTDTQYF. The CDR3 nucleotides are TGTGCCAGTAGTTCCCCGGGGGAGCTCACAGATACGCAGTATTTT.